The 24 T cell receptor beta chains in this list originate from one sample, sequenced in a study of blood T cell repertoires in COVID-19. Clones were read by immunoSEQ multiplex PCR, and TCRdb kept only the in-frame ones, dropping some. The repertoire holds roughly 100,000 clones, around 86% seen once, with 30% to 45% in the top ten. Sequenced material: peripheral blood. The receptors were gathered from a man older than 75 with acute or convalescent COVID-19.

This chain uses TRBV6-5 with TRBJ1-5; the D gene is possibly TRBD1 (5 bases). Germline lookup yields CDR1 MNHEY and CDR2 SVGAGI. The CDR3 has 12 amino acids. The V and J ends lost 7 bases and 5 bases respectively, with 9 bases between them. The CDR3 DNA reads TGTGCCAGCATCGGGGGGGATCAGCCCCAGCATTTT. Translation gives CASIGGDQPQHF.

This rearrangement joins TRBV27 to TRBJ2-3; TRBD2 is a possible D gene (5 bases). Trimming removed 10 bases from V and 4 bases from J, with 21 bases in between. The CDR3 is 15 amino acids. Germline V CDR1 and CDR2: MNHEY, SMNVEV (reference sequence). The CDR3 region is CATLRYGTDSDTQYF. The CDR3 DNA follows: TGTGCCACTTTAAGGTACGGAACGGACTCAGATACGCAGTATTTT.

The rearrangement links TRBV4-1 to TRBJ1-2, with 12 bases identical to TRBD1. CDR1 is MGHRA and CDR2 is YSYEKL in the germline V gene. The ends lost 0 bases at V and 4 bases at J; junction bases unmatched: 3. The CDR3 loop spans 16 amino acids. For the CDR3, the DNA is TGCGCCAGCAGCCAAGAAGGGACAGGGGGCTTCTATGGCTACACCTTC. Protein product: CASSQEGTGGFYGYTF.

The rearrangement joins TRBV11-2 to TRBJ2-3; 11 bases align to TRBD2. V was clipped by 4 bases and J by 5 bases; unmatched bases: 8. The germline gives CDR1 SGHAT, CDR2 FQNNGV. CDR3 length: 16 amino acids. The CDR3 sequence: CASSYTSGSGVDTQYF. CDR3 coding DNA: TGTGCCAGCAGCTACACTAGCGGGAGTGGGGTAGATACGCAGTATTTT.

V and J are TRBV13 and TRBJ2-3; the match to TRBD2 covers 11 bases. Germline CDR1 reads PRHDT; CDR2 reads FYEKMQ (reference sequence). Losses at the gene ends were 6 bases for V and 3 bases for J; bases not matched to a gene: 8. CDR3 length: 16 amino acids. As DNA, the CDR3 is TGTGCCAGCAGACTTACTAGCGGGAGATGGACAGATACGCAGTATTTT. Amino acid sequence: CASRLTSGRWTDTQYF.

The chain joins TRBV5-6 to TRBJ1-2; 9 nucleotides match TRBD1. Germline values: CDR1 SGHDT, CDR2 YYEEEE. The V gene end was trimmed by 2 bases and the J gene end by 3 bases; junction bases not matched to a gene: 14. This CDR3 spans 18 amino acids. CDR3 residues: CASSFRVTVTGGDYGYTF. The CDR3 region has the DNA TGTGCCAGCAGCTTCCGAGTAACGGTGACAGGGGGGGACTATGGCTACACCTTC.

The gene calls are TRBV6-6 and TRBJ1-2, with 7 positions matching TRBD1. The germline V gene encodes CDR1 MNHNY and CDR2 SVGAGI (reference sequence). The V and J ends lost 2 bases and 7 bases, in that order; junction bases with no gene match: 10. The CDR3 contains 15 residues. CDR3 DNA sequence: TGTGCCAGCAGTTACACGTTAGACAGGGCCGGTGGCTACACCTTC. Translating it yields CASSYTLDRAGGYTF.

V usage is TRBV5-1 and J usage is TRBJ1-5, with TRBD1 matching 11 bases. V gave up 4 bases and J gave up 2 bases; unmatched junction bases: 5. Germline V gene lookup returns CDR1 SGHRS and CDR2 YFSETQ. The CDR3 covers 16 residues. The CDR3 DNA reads TGCGCCAGCAGCCGGACAGGGGGCGGCGGCAATCAGCCCCAGCATTTT. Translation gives CASSRTGGGGNQPQHF. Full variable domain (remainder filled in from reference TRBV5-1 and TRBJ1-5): KAGVTQTPRYLIKTRGQQVTLSCSPISGHRSVSWYQQTPGQGLQFLFEYFSETQRNKGNFPGRFSGRQFSNSRSEMNVSTLELGDSALYLCASSRTGGGGNQPQHFGDGTRLSIL.

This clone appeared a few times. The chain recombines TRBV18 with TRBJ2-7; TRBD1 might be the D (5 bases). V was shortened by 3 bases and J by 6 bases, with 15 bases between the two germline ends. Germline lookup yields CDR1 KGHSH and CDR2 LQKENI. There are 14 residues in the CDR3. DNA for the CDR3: TGTGCCAGCTCACCGTTGGCAGGGCTAGGCGAGCAGTACTTC. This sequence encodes CASSPLAGLGEQYF. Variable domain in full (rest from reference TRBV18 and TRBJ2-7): NAGVMQNPRHLVRRRGQEARLRCSPMKGHSHVYWYRQLPEEGLKFMVYLQKENIIDESGMPKERFSAEFPKEGPSILRIQQVVRGDSAAYFCASSPLAGLGEQYFGPGTRLTVT.

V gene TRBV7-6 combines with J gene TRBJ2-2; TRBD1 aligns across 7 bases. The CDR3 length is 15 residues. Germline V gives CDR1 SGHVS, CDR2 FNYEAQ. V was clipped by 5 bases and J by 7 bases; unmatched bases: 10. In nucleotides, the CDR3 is TGTGCCAGCAGCCTAAACTGGGACAGCCTCGGGGAGCTGTTTTTT. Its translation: CASSLNWDSLGELFF.

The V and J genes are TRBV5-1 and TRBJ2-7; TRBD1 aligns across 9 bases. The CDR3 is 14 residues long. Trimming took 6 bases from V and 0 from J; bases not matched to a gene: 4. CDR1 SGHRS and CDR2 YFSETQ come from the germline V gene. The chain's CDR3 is CASTPGQGSYEQYF. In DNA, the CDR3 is TGCGCCAGCACGCCGGGACAGGGCTCCTACGAGCAGTACTTC.

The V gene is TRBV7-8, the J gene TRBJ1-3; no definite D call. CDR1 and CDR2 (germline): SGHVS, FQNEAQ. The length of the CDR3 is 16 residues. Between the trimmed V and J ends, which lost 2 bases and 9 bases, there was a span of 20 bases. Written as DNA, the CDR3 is TGTGCCAGCAGCTTAACGGGAGATCTCTATCAGAGCACCATATATTTT. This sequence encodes CASSLTGDLYQSTIYF.

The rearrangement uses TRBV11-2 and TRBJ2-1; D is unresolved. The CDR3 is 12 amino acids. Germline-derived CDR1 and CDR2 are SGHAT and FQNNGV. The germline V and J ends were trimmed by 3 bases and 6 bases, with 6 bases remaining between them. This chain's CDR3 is CASSFNSNEQFF. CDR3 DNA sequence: TGTGCCAGCAGCTTCAACTCCAATGAGCAGTTCTTC.

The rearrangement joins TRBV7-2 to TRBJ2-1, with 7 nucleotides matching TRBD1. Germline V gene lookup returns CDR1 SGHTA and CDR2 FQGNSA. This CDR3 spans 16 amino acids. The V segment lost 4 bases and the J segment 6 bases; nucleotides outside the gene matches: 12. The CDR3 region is CASSSQGTPGLNEQFF. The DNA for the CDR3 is TGTGCCAGCAGCTCACAGGGGACGCCGGGTCTCAATGAGCAGTTCTTC.

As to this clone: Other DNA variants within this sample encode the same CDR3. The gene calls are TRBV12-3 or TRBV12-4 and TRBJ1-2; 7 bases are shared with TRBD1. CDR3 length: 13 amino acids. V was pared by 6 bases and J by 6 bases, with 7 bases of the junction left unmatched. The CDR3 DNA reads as TGTGCCAGCAGCCCTGACAGGGCCAATGGCTACACCTTC. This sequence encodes CASSPDRANGYTF.

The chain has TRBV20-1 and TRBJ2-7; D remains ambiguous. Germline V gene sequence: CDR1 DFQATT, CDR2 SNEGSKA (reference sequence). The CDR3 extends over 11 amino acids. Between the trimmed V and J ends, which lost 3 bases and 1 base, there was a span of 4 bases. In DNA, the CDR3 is TGCAGTGCTAGTCCGTCCTACGAGCAGTACTTC. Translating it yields CSASPSYEQYF.

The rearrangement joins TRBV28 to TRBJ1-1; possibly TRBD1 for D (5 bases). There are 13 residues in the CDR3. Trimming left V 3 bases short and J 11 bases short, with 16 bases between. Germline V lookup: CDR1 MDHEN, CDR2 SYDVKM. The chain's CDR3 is CASSFSVGDSAFF. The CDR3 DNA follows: TGTGCCAGCAGTTTCTCTGTCGGGGACTCGGCTTTCTTT.

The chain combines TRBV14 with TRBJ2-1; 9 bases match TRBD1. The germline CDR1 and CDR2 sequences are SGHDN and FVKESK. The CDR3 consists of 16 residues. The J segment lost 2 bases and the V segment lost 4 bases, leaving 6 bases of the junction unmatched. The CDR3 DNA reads TGTGCCAGCAGCCGCACCCGGGACAGGGCCTACAATGAGCAGTTCTTC. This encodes CASSRTRDRAYNEQFF.

CDR3 sequence: CASSQLRIQGGDEKLFF. CDR3 sequence (DNA): TGTGCCAGCAGCCAGCTAAGAATACAGGGGGGGGATGAAAAACTGTTTTTT. The chain recombines TRBV4-2 with TRBJ1-4; 8 bases are shared with TRBD1. CDR1 is LGHNA, CDR2 YNFKEQ, per germline. After removal of 3 bases from V and 6 bases from J, the junction contained 12 bases not matched to a gene. The length of the CDR3 is 17 residues.

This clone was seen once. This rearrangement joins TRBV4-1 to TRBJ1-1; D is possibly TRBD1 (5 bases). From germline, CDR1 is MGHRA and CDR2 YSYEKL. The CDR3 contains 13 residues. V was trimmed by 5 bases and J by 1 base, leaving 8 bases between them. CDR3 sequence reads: CASSYTGNTEAFF. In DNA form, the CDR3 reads TGCGCCAGCAGCTATACAGGGAACACTGAAGCTTTCTTT.

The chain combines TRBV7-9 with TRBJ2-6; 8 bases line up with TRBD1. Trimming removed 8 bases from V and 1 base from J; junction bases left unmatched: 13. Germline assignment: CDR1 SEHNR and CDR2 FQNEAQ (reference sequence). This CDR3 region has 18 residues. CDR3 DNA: TGTGCCAGCGCTTACCCCGCAGGGGGCGCATCTGGGGCCAACGTCCTGACTTTC. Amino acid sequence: CASAYPAGGASGANVLTF.

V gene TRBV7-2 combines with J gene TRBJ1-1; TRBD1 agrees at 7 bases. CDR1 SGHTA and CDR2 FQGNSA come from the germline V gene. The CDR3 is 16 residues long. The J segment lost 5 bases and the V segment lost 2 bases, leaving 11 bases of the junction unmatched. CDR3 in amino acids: CASSLLAGGGITEAFF. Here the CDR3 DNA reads TGTGCCAGCAGCTTACTGGCAGGGGGAGGTATTACTGAAGCTTTCTTT. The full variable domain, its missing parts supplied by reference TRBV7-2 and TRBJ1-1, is GAGVSQSPSNKVTEKGKDVELRCDPISGHTALYWYRQSLGQGLEFLIYFQGNSAPDKSGLPSDRFSAERTGGSVSTLTIQRTQQEDSAVYLCASSLLAGGGITEAFFGQGTRLTVV.

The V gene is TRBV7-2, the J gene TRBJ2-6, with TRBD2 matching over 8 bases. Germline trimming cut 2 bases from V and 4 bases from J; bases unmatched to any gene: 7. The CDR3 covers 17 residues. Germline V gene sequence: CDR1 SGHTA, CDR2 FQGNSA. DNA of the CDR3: TGTGCCAGCAGCTTAAAGCCGGGGGGGTCAGGGGCCAACGTCCTGACTTTC. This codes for CASSLKPGGSGANVLTF.

In DNA form, the CDR3 reads TGTGCCAGCAGCTTCTCGGGAGGTAACACCGGGGAGCTGTTTTTT. It is translated as CASSFSGGNTGELFF. This chain links TRBV7-9 with TRBJ2-2; 7 positions match TRBD2. CDR1 is SEHNR, CDR2 FQNEAQ, per germline (reference sequence). The J segment lost 2 bases and the V segment lost 3 bases, leaving 3 bases of the junction unmatched. The CDR3 sequence is 15 residues long.